This T cell receptor beta chain came from a study of siplizumab effects on memory and regulatory T cells. Note on this clone: No antigen is known for it.

CDR1 and CDR2 from the germline V gene are MNHEY and SVGAGI. V dropped 4 bases and J dropped 4; count of bases not matched to a gene: 6. This CDR3 comprises 14 residues. Study observations and caveats: Naive T cells appeared more diverse than memory cells and seemed to be major alloresponse contributors.

Clones were read by immunoSEQ multiplex PCR, and TCRdb kept only the in-frame ones, dropping some. The sample records about 94,000 clones, about 94% being singletons. Sequencing used non-Treg CD4+ T cells sorted from blood. This clonotype was sampled from a human donor in good health. The chain recombines TRBV6-5 with TRBJ1-1, with TRBD1 matching over 7 bases. CDR3: CASSLRQGSTEAFF. The CDR3, as DNA: TGTGCCAGCAGTTTAAGACAGGGTTCCACTGAAGCTTTCTTT.